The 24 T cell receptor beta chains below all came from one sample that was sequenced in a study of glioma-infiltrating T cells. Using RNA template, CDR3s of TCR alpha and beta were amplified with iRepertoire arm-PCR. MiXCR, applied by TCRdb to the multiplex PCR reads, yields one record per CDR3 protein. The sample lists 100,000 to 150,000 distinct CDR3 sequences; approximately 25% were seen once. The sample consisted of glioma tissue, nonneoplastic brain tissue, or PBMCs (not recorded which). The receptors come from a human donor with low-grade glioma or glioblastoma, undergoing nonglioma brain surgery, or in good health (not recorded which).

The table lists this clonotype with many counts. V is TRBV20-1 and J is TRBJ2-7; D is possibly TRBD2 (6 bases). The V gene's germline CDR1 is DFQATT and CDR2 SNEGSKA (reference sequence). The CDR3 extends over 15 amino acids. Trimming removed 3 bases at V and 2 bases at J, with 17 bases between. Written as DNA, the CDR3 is TGCAGTGCTAGGGAGGGGATGGCAGCAACCTACGAGCAGTACTTC. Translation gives CSAREGMAATYEQYF.

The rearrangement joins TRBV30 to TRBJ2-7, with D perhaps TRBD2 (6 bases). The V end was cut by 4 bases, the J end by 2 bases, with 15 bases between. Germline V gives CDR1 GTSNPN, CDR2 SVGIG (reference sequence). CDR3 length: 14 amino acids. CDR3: CAWNLGGLTYEQYF. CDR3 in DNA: TGTGCCTGGAATCTCGGGGGTCTGACCTACGAGCAGTACTTC.

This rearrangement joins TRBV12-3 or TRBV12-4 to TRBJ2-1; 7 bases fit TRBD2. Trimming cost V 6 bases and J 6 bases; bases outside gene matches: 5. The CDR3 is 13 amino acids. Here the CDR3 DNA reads TGTGCCAGCAGCGACACTAGCGTCAATGAGCAGTTCTTC. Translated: CASSDTSVNEQFF.

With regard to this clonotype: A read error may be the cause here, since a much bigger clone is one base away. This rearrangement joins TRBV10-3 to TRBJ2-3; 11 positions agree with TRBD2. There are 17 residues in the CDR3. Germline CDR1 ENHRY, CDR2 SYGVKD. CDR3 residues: CAISPAGTSGSLTTEYF. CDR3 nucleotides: TGTGCCATCAGTCCAGCGGGTACTAGCGGGAGTCTGACTACGGAGTATTTT.

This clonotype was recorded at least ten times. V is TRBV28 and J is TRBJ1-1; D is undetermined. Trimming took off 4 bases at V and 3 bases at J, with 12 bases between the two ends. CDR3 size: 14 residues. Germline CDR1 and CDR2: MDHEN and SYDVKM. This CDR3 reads CASSSSAEYTEAFF. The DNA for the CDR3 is TGTGCCAGCAGTTCCTCGGCGGAGTACACTGAAGCTTTCTTT.

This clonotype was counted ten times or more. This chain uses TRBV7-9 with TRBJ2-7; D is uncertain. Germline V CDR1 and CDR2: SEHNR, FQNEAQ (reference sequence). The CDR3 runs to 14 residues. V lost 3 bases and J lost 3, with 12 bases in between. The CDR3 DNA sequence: TGTGCCAGCAGCTTGTTCCCCCTAAGCTACGAGCAGTACTTC. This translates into CASSLFPLSYEQYF.

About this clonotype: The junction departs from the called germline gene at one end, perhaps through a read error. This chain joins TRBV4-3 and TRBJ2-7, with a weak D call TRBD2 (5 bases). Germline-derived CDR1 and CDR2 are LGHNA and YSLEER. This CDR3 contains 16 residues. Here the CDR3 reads CASSQDPRGSPYDQYF. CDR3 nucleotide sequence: TGCGCCAGCAGCCAAGATCCCCGAGGGAGCCCCTACGATCAGTACTTC.

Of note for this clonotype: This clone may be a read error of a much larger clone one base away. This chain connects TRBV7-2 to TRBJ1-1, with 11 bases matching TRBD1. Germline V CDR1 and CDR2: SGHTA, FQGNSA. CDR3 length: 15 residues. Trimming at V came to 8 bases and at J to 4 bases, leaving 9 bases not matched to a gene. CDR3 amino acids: CASGPPGTGGTEAFF. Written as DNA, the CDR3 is TGTGCCAGCGGTCCTCCGGGGACAGGGGGCACTGAAGCTTTCTTT.

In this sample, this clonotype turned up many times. The CDR3 bases are TGCAGTGGTTCAGACAGAAGTTCCTACGAGCAGTACTTC. Its translation is CSGSDRSSYEQYF. The gene calls are TRBV20-1 and TRBJ2-7; D perhaps matches TRBD1 (5 bases). CDR1 and CDR2 (germline): DFQATT, SNEGSKA (reference sequence). Between the trimmed V and J ends, which lost 7 bases and 1 base, there was a span of 14 bases. The CDR3 is 13 amino acids.

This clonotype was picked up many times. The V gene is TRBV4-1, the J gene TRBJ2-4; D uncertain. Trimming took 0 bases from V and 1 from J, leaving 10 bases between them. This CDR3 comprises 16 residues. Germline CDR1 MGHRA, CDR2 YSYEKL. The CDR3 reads CASSQDWTAAKNIQYF. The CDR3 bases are TGCGCCAGCAGCCAAGATTGGACCGCCGCCAAAAACATTCAGTACTTC.

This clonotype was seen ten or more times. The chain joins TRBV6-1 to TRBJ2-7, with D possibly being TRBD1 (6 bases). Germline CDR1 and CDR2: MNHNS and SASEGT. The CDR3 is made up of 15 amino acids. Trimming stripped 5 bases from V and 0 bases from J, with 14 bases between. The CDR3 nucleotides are TGTGCCAGCAGTTTGCGACAGGCCCCCTCCTACGAGCAGTACTTC. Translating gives CASSLRQAPSYEQYF.

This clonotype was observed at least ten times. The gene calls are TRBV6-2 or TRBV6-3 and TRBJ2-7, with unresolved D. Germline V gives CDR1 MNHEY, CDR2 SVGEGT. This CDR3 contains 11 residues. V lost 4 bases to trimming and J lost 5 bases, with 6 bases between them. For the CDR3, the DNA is TGTGCCAGCAGTTTTAAGGACGAGCAGTACTTC. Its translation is CASSFKDEQYF.

The CDR3 nucleotides read TGTGCCAGTAGTATTCAGATTCGAGAGACCCAGTACTTC. Protein sequence: CASSIQIRETQYF. The chain recombines TRBV19 with TRBJ2-5; D call uncertain. Germline lookup yields CDR1 LNHDA and CDR2 SQIVND (reference sequence). V was shortened by 3 bases and J by 4 bases, with 9 bases between the two germline ends. This CDR3 comprises 13 residues.

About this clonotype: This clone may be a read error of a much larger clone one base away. CDR3 coding DNA: TGTGCCAGCAGGGGGACGAACTCCTACAATGAGCAGTTCTTC. Its translation: CASRGTNSYNEQFF. The rearrangement uses TRBV2 and TRBJ2-1, with D perhaps matching TRBD1 or TRBD2 (5 bases each). Per the germline V gene, CDR1 is SNHLY and CDR2 is FYNNEI. The CDR3 contains 14 residues. V was cut by 6 bases and J by 0 bases, with 9 bases left in between.

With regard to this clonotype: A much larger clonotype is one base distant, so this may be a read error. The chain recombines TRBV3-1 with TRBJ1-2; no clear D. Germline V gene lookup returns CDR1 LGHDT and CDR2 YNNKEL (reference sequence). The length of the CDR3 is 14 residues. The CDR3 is CSSRRMSANYGYTF. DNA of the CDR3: TGTTCCAGCCGTCGCATGTCAGCCAACTATGGCTACACCTTC.

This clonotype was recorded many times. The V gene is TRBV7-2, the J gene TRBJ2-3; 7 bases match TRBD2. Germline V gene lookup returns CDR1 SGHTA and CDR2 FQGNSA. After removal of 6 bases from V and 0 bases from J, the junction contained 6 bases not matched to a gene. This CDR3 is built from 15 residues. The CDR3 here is CASRIAGPSTDTQYF. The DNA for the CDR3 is TGTGCCAGCAGGATAGCGGGCCCTAGCACAGATACGCAGTATTTT.

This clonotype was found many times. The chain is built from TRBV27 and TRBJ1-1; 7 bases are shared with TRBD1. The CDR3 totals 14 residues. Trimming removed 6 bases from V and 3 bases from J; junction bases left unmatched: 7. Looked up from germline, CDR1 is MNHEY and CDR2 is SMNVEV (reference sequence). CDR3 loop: CASSAGQTYTEAFF. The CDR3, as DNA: TGTGCCAGCAGCGCGGGACAGACCTACACTGAAGCTTTCTTT.

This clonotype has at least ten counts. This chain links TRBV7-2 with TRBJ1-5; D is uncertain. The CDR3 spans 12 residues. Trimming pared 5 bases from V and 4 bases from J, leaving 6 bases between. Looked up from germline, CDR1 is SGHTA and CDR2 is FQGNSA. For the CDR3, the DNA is TGTGCCAGCAGCGTCCTAAATCAGCCCCAGCATTTT. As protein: CASSVLNQPQHF.

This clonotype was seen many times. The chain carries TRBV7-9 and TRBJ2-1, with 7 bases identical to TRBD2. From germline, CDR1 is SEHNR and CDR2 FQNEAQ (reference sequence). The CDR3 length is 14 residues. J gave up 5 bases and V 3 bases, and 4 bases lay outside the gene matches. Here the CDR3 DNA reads TGTGCCAGCAGCTTGCTAGCGGACGACAATGAGCAGTTCTTC. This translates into CASSLLADDNEQFF.

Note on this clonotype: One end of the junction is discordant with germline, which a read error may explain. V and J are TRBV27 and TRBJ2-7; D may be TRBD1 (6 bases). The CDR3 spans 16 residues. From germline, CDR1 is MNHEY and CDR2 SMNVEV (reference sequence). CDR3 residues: CASSFTNKNDRNEQHF. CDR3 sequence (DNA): TGTGCCAGCAGTTTTACCAATAAAAACGACAGGAACGAGCAGCACTTC.

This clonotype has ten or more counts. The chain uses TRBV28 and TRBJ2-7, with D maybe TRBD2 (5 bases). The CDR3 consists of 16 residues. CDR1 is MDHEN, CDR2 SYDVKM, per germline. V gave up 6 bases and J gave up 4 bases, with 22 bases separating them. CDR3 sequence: CASRSPSRVAGYEQYF. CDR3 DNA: TGTGCCAGCAGGTCCCCGTCCCGGGTCGCGGGTTACGAGCAGTACTTC.

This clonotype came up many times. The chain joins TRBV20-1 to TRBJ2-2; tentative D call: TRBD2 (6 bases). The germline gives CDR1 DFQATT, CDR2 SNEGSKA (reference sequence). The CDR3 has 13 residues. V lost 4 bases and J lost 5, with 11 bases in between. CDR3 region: CSATTSLTGELFF. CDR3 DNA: TGCAGTGCTACTACTAGCCTGACCGGGGAGCTGTTTTTT.

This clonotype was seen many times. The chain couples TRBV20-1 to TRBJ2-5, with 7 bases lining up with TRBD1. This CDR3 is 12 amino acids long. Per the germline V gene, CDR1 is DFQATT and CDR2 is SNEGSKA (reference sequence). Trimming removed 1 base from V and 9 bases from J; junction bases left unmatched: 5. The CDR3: CSARGTGSPQYF. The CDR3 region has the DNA TGCAGTGCTAGAGGGACAGGTTCTCCCCAGTACTTC.

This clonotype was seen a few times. CDR3 sequence (DNA): TGTGCCATCAGTGGGGCCGGGACTAGTCCTTACGAGCAGTACTTC. The encoded protein is CAISGAGTSPYEQYF. The chain recombines TRBV10-3 with TRBJ2-7, with 8 positions matching TRBD2. The CDR3 contains 15 residues. V lost 4 bases, J lost 4 bases, and 9 bases stayed unmatched. Germline values: CDR1 ENHRY, CDR2 SYGVKD.